The 20 T cell receptor beta chains in this list originate from one sample, sequenced in a study of cytomegalovirus exposure and HLA in healthy donors. Sequenced by immunoSEQ multiplex PCR; TCRdb stores in-frame clones only, minus some. The profile shows hundreds of thousands of clones, more than 80% of them singletons. Sequencing was performed on PBMCs. The source is a young woman in good health and CMV-seronegative.

For the CDR3, the DNA is TGTGCCAGCTCACCGCGGAGCGGAGACTATGAGCAGTTCTTC. It codes for CASSPRSGDYEQFF. The chain employs TRBV18 and TRBJ2-1; D is possibly TRBD2 (5 bases). Germline values: CDR1 KGHSH, CDR2 LQKENI. Trimming took 3 bases from V and 8 from J, leaving 14 bases between them. The CDR3 runs to 14 residues.

The genes are TRBV5-6 and TRBJ1-5, with 9 bases lining up with TRBD1. Losses at the gene ends were 0 bases for V and 7 bases for J; bases not matched to a gene: 8. The CDR3 covers 16 residues. Per germline, CDR1 SGHDT and CDR2 YYEEEE. CDR3: CASSLGGTGRRQPQHF. The CDR3 region has the DNA TGTGCCAGCAGCTTGGGGGGGACAGGGAGGAGACAGCCCCAGCATTTT.

J is TRBJ2-1 and V is TRBV30, with 10 bases aligning to TRBD1. CDR1 GTSNPN and CDR2 SVGIG come from the germline V gene (reference sequence). With 3 bases clipped from V and 6 bases from J, the junction kept 11 bases outside the gene matches. The CDR3 spans 16 residues. In DNA form, the CDR3 reads TGTGCCTGGAGGACAGGGTCGGGACAGGGGATCAATGAGCAGTTCTTC. Its translation is CAWRTGSGQGINEQFF.

The rearrangement links TRBV27 to TRBJ2-3; 7 nucleotides match TRBD1. CDR3 length: 14 residues. Trimming took 7 bases from V and 3 from J; bases not matched to a gene: 7. Germline V gene sequence: CDR1 MNHEY, CDR2 SMNVEV (reference sequence). The CDR3 bases are TGTGCCAGCAACGGACAGGAGGAGACAGATACGCAGTATTTT. This gives the protein CASNGQEETDTQYF.

The rearrangement uses TRBV29-1 and TRBJ2-1, with 8 positions matching TRBD1. Per the germline V gene, CDR1 is SQVTM and CDR2 is ANQGSEA. Trimming at V came to 0 bases and at J to 5 bases, leaving 6 bases not matched to a gene. This CDR3 is 15 amino acids long. The DNA for the CDR3 is TGCAGCGTTGAAGACCCGGACAGGGTGGACAATGAGCAGTTCTTC. This codes for CSVEDPDRVDNEQFF.

The chain has TRBV2 and TRBJ1-1; D unresolved. Germline loops: CDR1 SNHLY, CDR2 FYNNEI. CDR3 size: 14 residues. V was cut by 7 bases and J by 4 bases, with 16 bases left in between. The CDR3 nucleotides read TGTGCCAGCAACCCAACCGGGGTGGGCACTGAAGCTTTCTTT. Translated, it gives CASNPTGVGTEAFF.

V is TRBV30 and J is TRBJ1-1; D is undetermined. Germline CDR1 reads GTSNPN; CDR2 reads SVGIG (reference sequence). V lost 3 bases, J lost 1 base, and 6 bases lay in between. This CDR3 has 12 amino acids. This chain's CDR3 is CAWSYGNTEAFF. The DNA for the CDR3 is TGTGCCTGGAGCTATGGGAACACTGAAGCTTTCTTT.

V usage is TRBV14 and J usage is TRBJ2-1; possible D gene TRBD1, 5 bases. This CDR3 is built from 15 residues. In germline, CDR1 is SGHDN, CDR2 FVKESK. The V end lost 4 bases, the J end lost 3 bases, and 13 bases lay between the germline ends. The CDR3 sequence: CASSPRTFYYNEQFF. The DNA of the CDR3 is TGTGCCAGCAGCCCAAGGACATTTTACTACAATGAGCAGTTCTTC.

The chain carries TRBV7-9 and TRBJ1-2, with D possibly TRBD1 on 5 matching bases. The CDR3 has 16 amino acids. Germline values: CDR1 SEHNR, CDR2 FQNEAQ (reference sequence). V shed 5 bases and J shed 0 bases, with 16 bases lying between them. CDR3 DNA: TGTGCCAGCAGCCCCCCCCAGGGTGGGGCTAACTATGGCTACACCTTC. Amino acids: CASSPPQGGANYGYTF.

The chain links TRBV7-9 to TRBJ2-1, with a weak D call TRBD1 (6 bases). Germline CDR1 reads SEHNR; CDR2 reads FQNEAQ (reference sequence). V lost 1 base, J lost 6 bases, and 10 bases lay in between. CDR3 size: 14 residues. The CDR3 loop reads CASSLVEQGNEQFF. The CDR3 DNA is TGTGCCAGCAGCTTAGTGGAACAGGGCAATGAGCAGTTCTTC.

V usage is TRBV27 and J usage is TRBJ1-1; 8 nucleotides agree with TRBD1. The CDR3 loop spans 16 amino acids. The germline CDR1 and CDR2 sequences are MNHEY and SMNVEV (reference sequence). With 4 bases clipped from V and 5 bases from J, the junction kept 12 bases outside the gene matches. CDR3 bases: TGTGCCAGCAGTTCGGACAGGGACCTCGGGATTACTGAAGCTTTCTTT. It encodes CASSSDRDLGITEAFF.

V and J are TRBV9 and TRBJ1-2; D remains unclear. This CDR3 has 13 amino acids. The germline V gene encodes CDR1 SGDLS and CDR2 YYNGEE. Between the trimmed V and J ends, which lost 3 bases and 3 bases, there was a span of 9 bases. Written as DNA, the CDR3 is TGTGCCAGCAGCGGCCAGCGAGACTATGGCTACACCTTC. Its translation is CASSGQRDYGYTF.

The V call is TRBV11-2, the J call TRBJ2-7; D is unresolved. Deletions cut 1 base from V and 2 bases from J, with 9 bases between. There are 14 residues in the CDR3. Germline V gene lookup returns CDR1 SGHAT and CDR2 FQNNGV. The CDR3 spells CASSLGIVPYEQYF. The CDR3 nucleotides read TGTGCCAGCAGCTTAGGTATTGTCCCCTACGAGCAGTACTTC.

This sequence joins TRBV12-2 and TRBJ1-5; TRBD1, the table's D call, lacks a check against the DNA. TRBV12-2 counts as a pseudogene. The CDR3 has 19 amino acids. The CDR3 DNA follows: TGTGCAAGTCGCTTAGCGCACAGGGGATTCAAGGGTGCCACTCAGCCCCAGCATTTT. It is translated as CASRLAHRGFKGATQPQHF.

V gene TRBV28 combines with J gene TRBJ2-1, with 7 bases identical to TRBD2. The trim removed 5 bases at V and 7 bases at J, leaving 14 bases unmatched. Germline V gene lookup returns CDR1 MDHEN and CDR2 SYDVKM. The CDR3 is made up of 16 amino acids. The DNA of the CDR3 is TGTGCCAGCAGTCATCCCCGGGACTACCTGAAGAATGAGCAGTTCTTC. It codes for CASSHPRDYLKNEQFF.

The V and J genes are TRBV10-3 and TRBJ2-7, with 11 bases aligning to TRBD2. Per the germline V gene, CDR1 is ENHRY and CDR2 is SYGVKD. This CDR3 is built from 14 residues. J lost 7 bases, V lost 10 bases, and 12 bases had no gene match. The chain's CDR3 is CATKLAGDNREQYF. CDR3 DNA: TGTGCCACCAAACTAGCGGGAGACAATCGTGAGCAGTACTTC.

V is TRBV7-9 and J is TRBJ2-2; D unresolved. This CDR3 spans 12 amino acids. Germline V gene sequence: CDR1 SEHNR, CDR2 FQNEAQ (reference sequence). V lost 5 bases and J lost 7, with 8 bases in between. The CDR3 loop reads CASSPVGGELFF. The CDR3 nucleotides are TGTGCCAGCAGCCCTGTCGGCGGGGAGCTGTTTTTT. The full variable domain, with the rest looked up from reference TRBV7-9 and TRBJ2-2, is DTGVSQNPRHKITKRGQNVTFRCDPISEHNRLYWYRQTLGQGPEFLTYFQNEAQLEKSRLLSDRFSAERPKGSFSTLEIQRTEQGDSAMYLCASSPVGGELFFGEGSRLTVL.

The V and J genes are TRBV9 and TRBJ2-6, with 8 bases fitting TRBD1. The CDR3 has 21 amino acids. The V gene's germline CDR1 is SGDLS and CDR2 YYNGEE. V trimming: 3 bases; J trimming: 0 bases; junction bases outside the gene matches: 17. The CDR3 sequence is CASSARTTGVPLYSGANVLTF. The CDR3 bases are TGTGCCAGCAGCGCACGTACGACAGGGGTCCCCCTCTACTCTGGGGCCAACGTCCTGACTTTC.

CDR3 amino acids: CASSLLGRISGELFF. In DNA, the CDR3 is TGTGCCAGCAGCTTGTTGGGGAGGATTTCTGGGGAGCTGTTTTTT. The chain is built from TRBV5-6 and TRBJ2-2; possibly TRBD2 for D (6 bases). CDR1 is SGHDT and CDR2 is YYEEEE in the germline V gene. CDR3 length: 15 amino acids. V lost 1 base and J 8 bases, leaving 15 bases between the germline ends.

Note on this clone: Other DNA sequences from this sample encode an identical CDR3 as well. The V gene is TRBV5-1, the J gene TRBJ1-1; 10 nucleotides line up with TRBD1. Germline CDR1 SGHRS, CDR2 YFSETQ. CDR3 size: 14 residues. Unmatched junction bases numbered 3, after V lost 2 bases and J lost 5 bases. CDR3 in amino acids: CASSLGQGGTEAFF. DNA for the CDR3: TGCGCCAGCAGCTTAGGACAGGGGGGAACTGAAGCTTTCTTT. Variable domain in full (rest from reference TRBV5-1 and TRBJ1-1): KAGVTQTPRYLIKTRGQQVTLSCSPISGHRSVSWYQQTPGQGLQFLFEYFSETQRNKGNFPGRFSGRQFSNSRSEMNVSTLELGDSALYLCASSLGQGGTEAFFGQGTRLTVV.